The 26 T cell receptor beta chains given below trace back to one sample, sequenced in a study of T cell changes during pregnancy in multiple sclerosis. The assay was immunoSEQ multiplex PCR, and TCRdb's table has in-frame clones only and misses some. This table holds over 45,000 clones, 92% found once. Sequenced material: CD4+ T cells from peripheral blood mononuclear cells, taken after pregnancy. These receptors came from a female donor with multiple sclerosis, enrolled in a pregnancy study.

The chain couples TRBV5-1 to TRBJ2-5, with D possibly TRBD2 on 5 matching bases. The DNA end lines up better with TRBJ2-7; the J call may be wrong. The CDR3 length is 16 residues. Germline CDR1 is SGHRS and CDR2 is YFSETQ. Here the CDR3 reads CASSLAVVGASNEQYF. The CDR3 DNA is TGCGCCAGCAGCTTGGCCGTCGTGGGAGCCTCGAACGAGCAGTACTTC.

The chain has TRBV29-1 and TRBJ2-1; 7 bases map to TRBD2. This CDR3 is 14 amino acids long. After removal of 2 bases from V and 10 bases from J, the junction contained 11 bases not matched to a gene. Germline-derived CDR1 and CDR2 are SQVTM and ANQGSEA. The CDR3 DNA follows: TGCAGCGTTGAATTCTCCGGGAGGAGGGTGGAGCAGTTCTTC. It yields the protein CSVEFSGRRVEQFF.

This clone was counted a single time. This rearrangement joins TRBV19 to TRBJ1-1; D possibly corresponds to TRBD1 (6 bases). CDR3 length: 13 amino acids. CDR1 LNHDA and CDR2 SQIVND come from the germline V gene (reference sequence). V was pared by 5 bases and J by 10 bases, with 17 bases between. CDR3 loop: CASSSQGGVGAFF. CDR3 bases: TGTGCCAGTAGTTCACAGGGAGGGGTCGGAGCTTTCTTT.

The chain carries TRBV5-6 and TRBJ1-1; 11 positions agree with TRBD1. The CDR3 is made up of 15 amino acids. J lost 5 bases, V lost 4 bases, and 7 bases had no gene match. Germline lookup yields CDR1 SGHDT and CDR2 YYEEEE. Here the CDR3 DNA reads TGTGCCAGCAGCCTAGCCGGGACAGGGGGAACTGAAGCTTTCTTT. Its protein is CASSLAGTGGTEAFF.

This clone has only a few counts. This chain links TRBV5-1 with TRBJ1-1; 8 nucleotides align to TRBD1. Per germline, CDR1 SGHRS and CDR2 YFSETQ. Germline trimming cut 2 bases from V and 3 bases from J; bases unmatched to any gene: 12. The CDR3 runs to 17 residues. The CDR3 loop reads CASSFTAGGFLHTEAFF. In DNA, the CDR3 is TGCGCCAGCAGCTTCACAGCAGGGGGCTTCCTGCACACTGAAGCTTTCTTT.

This clone was seen just once. The rearrangement joins TRBV5-1 to TRBJ2-5, with D hard to call. The length of the CDR3 is 14 residues. V was shortened by 4 bases and J by 0 bases, with 10 bases between the two germline ends. Germline assignment: CDR1 SGHRS and CDR2 YFSETQ. The DNA of the CDR3 is TGCGCCAGCAGCGCGAAGTCGTACCAAGAGACCCAGTACTTC. It specifies CASSAKSYQETQYF.

The chain employs TRBV30 and TRBJ1-4, with TRBD1 matching over 10 bases. Germline CDR1 GTSNPN, CDR2 SVGIG (reference sequence). This CDR3 has 13 residues. J gave up 8 bases and V 8 bases, and 8 bases lay outside the gene matches. The CDR3 sequence is CAGARDRGEKLFF. CDR3 DNA sequence: TGTGCCGGGGCCCGGGACAGGGGCGAAAAACTGTTTTTT.

The V gene is TRBV15, the J gene TRBJ2-5; 8 bases map to TRBD2. CDR3 length: 16 residues. Losses at the gene ends were 0 bases for V and 7 bases for J; bases not matched to a gene: 10. Germline assignment: CDR1 LNHNV and CDR2 YYDKDF (reference sequence). CDR3: CATSRDRTSSPGTQYF. CDR3 bases: TGTGCCACCAGCAGAGATCGGACTAGCAGTCCGGGGACCCAGTACTTC. Using reference TRBV15 and TRBJ2-5 for the parts outside the CDR3, the full variable domain is DAMVIQNPRYQVTQFGKPVTLSCSQTLNHNVMYWYQQKSSQAPKLLFHYYDKDFNNEADTPDNFQSRRPNTSFCFLDIRSPGLGDTAMYLCATSRDRTSSPGTQYFGPGTRLLVL.

A few counts support this clone. Other nucleotide sequences from this sample produce the same CDR3. V gene TRBV5-1 combines with J gene TRBJ2-5, with TRBD1 matching 9 bases. Germline loops: CDR1 SGHRS, CDR2 YFSETQ. The CDR3 is 14 residues long. V lost 3 bases to trimming and J lost 5 bases; unmatched junction nucleotides: 5. CDR3 coding DNA: TGCGCCAGCAGCTCCGGGACAGGGCGGGAGACCCAGTACTTC. This encodes CASSSGTGRETQYF.

The chain joins TRBV2 to TRBJ1-4; 7 bases map to TRBD1. Germline CDR1 reads SNHLY; CDR2 reads FYNNEI. This CDR3 comprises 15 residues. The V segment lost 5 bases and the J segment 4 bases; nucleotides outside the gene matches: 7. CDR3 in DNA: TGTGCCAGCAGTTCCGACAGGGCTAATAATGAAAAACTGTTTTTT. Its protein is CASSSDRANNEKLFF.

The chain uses TRBV10-3 and TRBJ1-4; D gene ambiguous. Per the germline V gene, CDR1 is ENHRY and CDR2 is SYGVKD. The length of the CDR3 is 13 residues. Trimming left V 11 bases short and J 3 bases short, with 13 bases between. This chain's CDR3 is CASRRGSNEKLFF. CDR3 DNA sequence: TGTGCCTCGAGGCGGGGTTCTAATGAAAAACTGTTTTTT.

This clone came up once. J is TRBJ2-3 and V is TRBV14, with 10 bases identical to TRBD2. Unmatched junction bases numbered 8, after V lost 5 bases and J lost 6 bases. The CDR3 is made up of 15 amino acids. Germline-derived CDR1 and CDR2 are SGHDN and FVKESK. DNA of the CDR3: TGTGCCAGCAGCGGGACTAGCGTCCAGGGGGATACGCAGTATTTT. Translated: CASSGTSVQGDTQYF.

The chain employs TRBV7-3 and TRBJ2-3; 10 nucleotides align to TRBD2. The CDR3 has 16 amino acids. V was clipped by 3 bases and J by 4 bases; unmatched bases: 7. Germline CDR1 reads SGHTA; CDR2 reads FQGTGA. The CDR3 sequence is CASSFLPSGSADTQYF. For the CDR3, the DNA is TGTGCCAGCAGCTTTTTACCTAGCGGGAGCGCAGATACGCAGTATTTT.

The V and J genes are TRBV18 and TRBJ1-2; 9 nucleotides line up with TRBD1. CDR1 and CDR2 (germline): KGHSH, LQKENI. V gave up 3 bases and J gave up 1 base; unmatched junction bases: 6. The CDR3 is 16 amino acids. The DNA of the CDR3 is TGTGCCAGCTCACCCTTGGGGACAGGGAATAACTATGGCTACACCTTC. Protein product: CASSPLGTGNNYGYTF.

The chain combines TRBV6-5 with TRBJ2-5, with 8 bases matching TRBD1. This CDR3 is built from 15 residues. Germline lookup yields CDR1 MNHEY and CDR2 SVGAGI. J lost 5 bases, V lost 6 bases, and 11 bases had no gene match. CDR3 region: CASRTSGGVGETQYF. The CDR3 bases are TGTGCCAGCAGGACTTCAGGGGGCGTAGGGGAGACCCAGTACTTC.

V is TRBV20-1 and J is TRBJ1-1; the D is unclear. V was trimmed by 6 bases and J by 6 bases, leaving 8 bases between them. The germline V gene encodes CDR1 DFQATT and CDR2 SNEGSKA (reference sequence). This CDR3 comprises 10 residues. The CDR3 spells CSAKQSEAFF. CDR3 sequence (DNA): TGCAGTGCCAAACAATCTGAAGCTTTCTTT.

This rearrangement joins TRBV5-1 to TRBJ2-5; 7 bases are a match to TRBD2. After removal of 2 bases from V and 2 bases from J, the junction contained 3 bases not matched to a gene. The CDR3 is 14 residues long. Germline CDR1 is SGHRS and CDR2 is YFSETQ. CDR3 DNA sequence: TGCGCCAGCAGCTTTCCCGGGGGGCAAGAGACCCAGTACTTC. It codes for CASSFPGGQETQYF.

The chain couples TRBV9 to TRBJ1-5; 8 bases align to TRBD1. J gave up 6 bases and V 4 bases, and 6 bases lay outside the gene matches. CDR3 length: 14 amino acids. Germline V gene sequence: CDR1 SGDLS, CDR2 YYNGEE. The CDR3 reads CASSFGQGGQPQHF. The CDR3 DNA sequence: TGTGCCAGCAGCTTCGGACAGGGAGGTCAGCCCCAGCATTTT.

The rearrangement uses TRBV6-5 and TRBJ1-1; the D gene is possibly TRBD1 (6 bases). V lost 5 bases, J lost 0 bases, and 10 bases lay in between. The CDR3 is made up of 14 amino acids. Germline V gene sequence: CDR1 MNHEY, CDR2 SVGAGI. Here the CDR3 reads CASSRTGMNTEAFF. The CDR3 nucleotides read TGTGCCAGCAGTCGAACAGGGATGAACACTGAAGCTTTCTTT.

The chain has TRBV11-2 and TRBJ2-2, with 9 positions matching TRBD2. This CDR3 has 19 residues. In germline, CDR1 is SGHAT, CDR2 FQNNGV. The V gene end was trimmed by 5 bases and the J gene end by 0 bases; junction bases not matched to a gene: 13. The CDR3 sequence is CASSHRGVLAGTNTGELFF. The CDR3 DNA reads as TGTGCCAGCAGCCATAGAGGGGTGCTAGCGGGGACGAACACCGGGGAGCTGTTTTTT.

This clone has a handful of counts. The chain is built from TRBV6-6 and TRBJ2-7; D perhaps matches TRBD2 (5 bases). V dropped 6 bases and J dropped 3 bases, with 12 bases sitting between them. The CDR3 runs 13 residues. Germline V gives CDR1 MNHNY, CDR2 SVGAGI (reference sequence). This CDR3 reads CASSPDSIYEQYF. CDR3 DNA sequence: TGTGCCAGCAGCCCGGACTCGATCTACGAGCAGTACTTC.

This clone was detected a few times. The genes are TRBV16 and TRBJ1-4, with D possibly TRBD1 on 6 matching bases. The CDR3 is 16 amino acids. The germline gives CDR1 KGHSY, CDR2 FQNENV. Trimming removed 0 bases at V and 5 bases at J, with 13 bases between. The CDR3 DNA sequence: TGTGCCAGCAGCCAATCTCTAGGACAGCTCAATGAAAAACTGTTTTTT. Its translation is CASSQSLGQLNEKLFF. Complete variable domain (other parts from reference TRBV16 and TRBJ1-4): GEEVAQTPKHLVRGEGQKAKLYCAPIKGHSYVFWYQQVLKNEFKFLISFQNENVFDETGMPKERFSAKCLPNSPCSLEIQATKLEDSAVYFCASSQSLGQLNEKLFFGSGTQLSVL.

The J gene is TRBJ2-7, the V gene TRBV6-1, with TRBD2 as a possible D gene (5 bases). From germline, CDR1 is MNHNS and CDR2 SASEGT. V was shortened by 6 bases and J by 1 base, with 13 bases between the two germline ends. The length of the CDR3 is 14 residues. The CDR3 sequence is CASSTDSRSYEQYF. The CDR3 DNA reads TGTGCCAGCAGCACGGACTCACGGTCCTACGAGCAGTACTTC.

This chain joins TRBV12-5 and TRBJ2-7; D unclear. CDR3 length: 11 residues. The germline CDR1 and CDR2 sequences are LGHNT and FRNRAP. V lost 3 bases, J lost 5 bases, and 5 bases lay in between. The CDR3 loop is CASGFNNEQYF. In nucleotides, the CDR3 is TGTGCTAGTGGTTTCAACAACGAGCAGTACTTC.

This chain links TRBV15 with TRBJ1-4; D may be TRBD1 (6 bases). The germline V gene has CDR1 LNHNV and CDR2 YYDKDF (reference sequence). The CDR3 sequence is 17 residues long. V gave up 0 bases and J gave up 10 bases, with 21 bases separating them. CDR3 coding DNA: TGTGCCACCAGCAGAGATGCTGGGGGCCCGCTAGGCGGAAAACTGTTTTTT. This sequence encodes CATSRDAGGPLGGKLFF.

The V call is TRBV19, the J call TRBJ2-7; D possibly corresponds to TRBD2 (6 bases). This CDR3 is 13 amino acids long. V lost 1 base, J lost 7 bases, and 11 bases lay in between. The germline V gene has CDR1 LNHDA and CDR2 SQIVND (reference sequence). As DNA, the CDR3 is TGTGCCAGTAGTATAGCAACGGGGGTTGAGCAGTACTTC. Its protein is CASSIATGVEQYF.